Reported below is one T cell receptor (beta chain). Its antigen remains unidentified. Per TCR library, approximately 3,500 ng of total RNA was used. Using eight separate reactions per sample, the authors generated cDNA. Researchers used template switching to add UMIs featuring a 6-nucleotide sample barcode. TCRdb reworked the 5' RACE reads into one entry per CDR3 protein, no DNA. Recorded for this sample: over 200,000 distinct CDR3 sequences. This sample stems from a study of monozygotic twins with inflammatory bowel disease. Findings and caveats of the study: Perhaps reflecting limited power, concordant and discordant twins did not differ in repertoire similarity.

Germline CDR1 is SGHNT and CDR2 is YYREEE (reference sequence). This CDR3 has 14 amino acids. The TCR originated in a human donor with ulcerative colitis or Crohn's disease, or a healthy co-twin of an affected twin (not recorded which). The chain joins TRBV5-4 to TRBJ2-3. Material for sequencing was blood. This CDR3 reads CASSTGLLTDTQYF.